What follows are 19 T cell receptor beta chains derived from one specimen sequenced in a study of response to subunit inactivated influenza vaccine. From the RT-PCR reads, TCRdb called clonotypes with MiXCR, one entry per CDR3 protein. The data show about 520,000 distinct CDR3 sequences, roughly 7.9% seen once. The sample here was PBMCs from blood, taken around 25 months after vaccination. Receptors were obtained from a man between 50 and 70 years old who received an inactivated influenza vaccine.

This clonotype showed up many times. The chain carries TRBV20-1 and TRBJ2-3; D could derive from TRBD1 or TRBD2 (6 bases each). V lost 7 bases, J lost 5 bases, and 13 bases lay in between. The V gene's germline CDR1 is DFQATT and CDR2 SNEGSKA (reference sequence). The CDR3 length is 12 residues. The CDR3 here is CSGWGAQDTQYF. The DNA for the CDR3 is TGCAGTGGGTGGGGGGCCCAAGATACGCAGTATTTT.

The table lists this clonotype with a few counts. The chain is built from TRBV5-1 and TRBJ1-1; 9 bases fit TRBD1. CDR1 is SGHRS, CDR2 YFSETQ, per germline. The CDR3 loop spans 13 amino acids. The ends lost 4 bases at V and 7 bases at J; junction bases unmatched: 5. CDR3 sequence: CASSRQGDGEAFF. Written as DNA, the CDR3 is TGCGCCAGCAGCCGACAGGGGGATGGTGAAGCTTTCTTT.

The rearrangement joins TRBV7-2 to TRBJ2-2; 9 nucleotides line up with TRBD1. Per the germline V gene, CDR1 is SGHTA and CDR2 is FQGNSA. The length of the CDR3 is 16 residues. The V and J ends lost 5 bases and 6 bases, in that order; junction bases with no gene match: 10. CDR3 in amino acids: CASSPTRTGVAGELFF. In DNA form, the CDR3 reads TGTGCCAGCAGCCCGACCCGGACAGGGGTTGCCGGGGAGCTGTTTTTT. Full variable domain (missing parts from reference TRBV7-2 and TRBJ2-2): GAGVSQSPSNKVTEKGKDVELRCDPISGHTALYWYRQSLGQGLEFLIYFQGNSAPDKSGLPSDRFSAERTGGSVSTLTIQRTQQEDSAVYLCASSPTRTGVAGELFFGEGSRLTVL.

The CDR3 region is CASSSDRGGGNQPQHF. DNA for the CDR3: TGTGCCAGCAGTTCAGACAGGGGAGGAGGCAATCAGCCCCAGCATTTT. V gene TRBV6-2 or TRBV6-3 combines with J gene TRBJ1-5, with TRBD1 identical over 8 bases. The CDR3 consists of 16 residues. The V gene's germline CDR1 is MNHEY and CDR2 SVGEGT. V shed 4 bases and J 2 bases; nucleotides not matched to a gene: 7.

This chain links TRBV29-1 with TRBJ2-7, with TRBD1 matching over 8 bases. This CDR3 comprises 14 residues. In germline, CDR1 is SQVTM, CDR2 ANQGSEA. Trimming took 7 bases from V and 4 from J; bases not matched to a gene: 12. CDR3: CSASPGQGGYEQYF. The CDR3 DNA is TGCAGCGCCTCCCCCGGACAGGGAGGTTACGAGCAGTACTTC.

The chain employs TRBV20-1 and TRBJ2-5; perhaps TRBD1 as D (6 bases). The germline CDR1 and CDR2 sequences are DFQATT and SNEGSKA (reference sequence). Between the trimmed V and J ends, which lost 6 bases and 5 bases, there was a span of 19 bases. This CDR3 is built from 14 residues. CDR3 region: CSAPTGYSVETQYF. CDR3 DNA: TGCAGTGCCCCGACAGGTTATAGCGTGGAGACCCAGTACTTC.

This clonotype was counted many times. In DNA, the CDR3 is TGTGCCAGCAGTGAAGTTGGAGGGGTTAACTATGGCTACACCTTC. This translates into CASSEVGGVNYGYTF. The V gene is TRBV2, the J gene TRBJ1-2; D perhaps matches TRBD1 (5 bases). Germline V gene data show CDR1 as SNHLY and CDR2 as FYNNEI. V lost 1 base, J lost 1 base, and 10 bases lay in between. The length of the CDR3 is 15 residues.

This clonotype showed up just a few times. The chain joins TRBV15 to TRBJ1-5; 7 nucleotides agree with TRBD1. The length of the CDR3 is 17 residues. The V gene end was trimmed by 0 bases and the J gene end by 4 bases; junction bases not matched to a gene: 9. In germline, CDR1 is LNHNV, CDR2 YYDKDF (reference sequence). The CDR3, as DNA: TGTGCCACCAGCAGAGATCTGAGGGGGACAGTGAATCAGCCCCAGCATTTT. Translated, it gives CATSRDLRGTVNQPQHF.

V is TRBV12-3 or TRBV12-4 and J is TRBJ1-6; no clear D gene. With 6 bases removed from V and 7 bases from J, the gap between germline ends came to 13 bases. The CDR3 is 14 residues long. CDR3 DNA sequence: TGTGCCAGCAGCCCGGCAGGATGGAATTCACCCCTCCACTTT. Translating gives CASSPAGWNSPLHF.

Many counts were recorded for this clonotype. This sequence joins TRBV5-1 and TRBJ2-3, with D perhaps TRBD1 (5 bases). Germline values: CDR1 SGHRS, CDR2 YFSETQ. The CDR3 has 15 amino acids. V was shortened by 4 bases and J by 6 bases, with 18 bases between the two germline ends. The CDR3 loop is CASSPGAQTHDTQYF. CDR3 coding DNA: TGCGCCAGCAGCCCTGGGGCGCAAACACATGATACGCAGTATTTT. The variable domain in full, with the rest retrieved from reference TRBV5-1 and TRBJ2-3, is KAGVTQTPRYLIKTRGQQVTLSCSPISGHRSVSWYQQTPGQGLQFLFEYFSETQRNKGNFPGRFSGRQFSNSRSEMNVSTLELGDSALYLCASSPGAQTHDTQYFGPGTRLTVL.

In this sample, this clonotype turned up a few times. The chain couples TRBV10-3 to TRBJ2-3; TRBD1 matches at 12 bases. CDR3 length: 20 amino acids. The V segment lost 3 bases and the J segment 1 base; nucleotides outside the gene matches: 14. Germline V lookup: CDR1 ENHRY, CDR2 SYGVKD. The CDR3 nucleotides read TGTGCCATCAGTGACATTGGGACAGGGGGCGGTTTGCGTCGCACAGATACGCAGTATTTT. Protein sequence: CAISDIGTGGGLRRTDTQYF.

This clonotype was counted at least ten times. J is TRBJ2-2 and V is TRBV5-1; 7 bases are shared with TRBD1. Unmatched junction bases numbered 4, after V lost 2 bases and J lost 3 bases. This CDR3 has 15 residues. Germline V gene sequence: CDR1 SGHRS, CDR2 YFSETQ. CDR3 coding DNA: TGCGCCAGCAGCTTATTCCAGGGGGACACCGGGGAGCTGTTTTTT. Its translation: CASSLFQGDTGELFF.

This clonotype was counted only a few times. The chain uses TRBV10-2 and TRBJ2-5; 8 bases fit TRBD2. Germline-derived CDR1 and CDR2 are WSHSY and SAAADI. J lost 5 bases, V lost 7 bases, and 3 bases had no gene match. The CDR3 length is 12 residues. Written as DNA, the CDR3 is TGCGCCAGCAATCCGGGGGGGGAGACCCAGTACTTC. Translated, it gives CASNPGGETQYF.

This clonotype was observed a few times. The V call is TRBV7-2, the J call TRBJ1-1, with TRBD1 matching over 10 bases. The junction had 3 bases not matched to a gene; V was cut back by 4 bases and J by 1 base. The CDR3 length is 15 residues. Germline V lookup: CDR1 SGHTA, CDR2 FQGNSA. The CDR3 nucleotides are TGTGCCAGCAGCTCGTGGACAGGGGGGAACACTGAAGCTTTCTTT. As protein: CASSSWTGGNTEAFF.

This clonotype was seen repeatedly, ten times or more. This chain connects TRBV3-1 to TRBJ2-5; the D gene is possibly TRBD2 (5 bases). The CDR3 loop spans 13 amino acids. The germline V and J ends were trimmed by 6 bases and 1 base, with 9 bases remaining between them. Germline loops: CDR1 LGHDT, CDR2 YNNKEL (reference sequence). CDR3 protein: CASRYSGQETQYF. The DNA for the CDR3 is TGTGCCAGCAGATACAGCGGCCAAGAGACCCAGTACTTC.

Many counts were recorded for this clonotype. The chain carries TRBV7-9 and TRBJ2-5; 8 bases fit TRBD1. Germline V gene lookup returns CDR1 SEHNR and CDR2 FQNEAQ (reference sequence). The trim removed 5 bases at V and 5 bases at J, leaving 4 bases unmatched. The CDR3 spans 13 residues. CDR3 nucleotides: TGTGCCAGCAGCCGACAGGGGAGGGAGACCCAGTACTTC. This translates into CASSRQGRETQYF.

This clonotype was counted a few times. The chain combines TRBV12-3 or TRBV12-4 with TRBJ1-2; 10 bases agree with TRBD1. The CDR3 has 13 amino acids. V gave up 6 bases and J gave up 5 bases; unmatched junction bases: 3. The CDR3 DNA is TGTGCCAGCAGACAGGGACAGGGGTATGGCTACACCTTC. Protein: CASRQGQGYGYTF.

The chain is built from TRBV29-1 and TRBJ2-1; 7 nucleotides match TRBD1. The CDR3 extends over 15 amino acids. CDR1 and CDR2 (germline): SQVTM, ANQGSEA. With 0 bases clipped from V and 2 bases from J, the junction kept 4 bases outside the gene matches. The CDR3 here is CSVEDGTAPYNEQFF. In nucleotides, the CDR3 is TGCAGCGTTGAAGATGGGACAGCCCCCTACAATGAGCAGTTCTTC.

This clonotype showed up just a few times. The V gene is TRBV11-2, the J gene TRBJ2-1; 7 positions match TRBD1. The CDR3 is 14 residues long. J lost 3 bases, V lost 6 bases, and 5 bases had no gene match. Germline V CDR1 and CDR2: SGHAT, FQNNGV. The CDR3 is CASRNRGGYNEQFF. The CDR3 region has the DNA TGTGCCAGCAGGAACAGGGGCGGCTACAATGAGCAGTTCTTC.